One and the same sample provided the 27 T cell receptor beta chains below, sequenced in a study of CD8 T cells in ankylosing spondylitis. TCRdb called the 5' RACE reads again in MiXCR, with one record for every CDR3 protein. The table shows some 95,000 distinct CDR3 sequences, with about 9% occurring only once. The specimen was blood, either unsorted or a sorted T cell fraction (not recorded which). The receptor set was obtained from a male donor with ankylosing spondylitis or in good health (not recorded which).

This clonotype was observed many times. The chain carries TRBV7-6 and TRBJ2-1; 8 positions match TRBD2. Germline CDR1 reads SGHVS; CDR2 reads FNYEAQ. J lost 9 bases, V lost 1 base, and 8 bases had no gene match. There are 15 residues in the CDR3. As DNA, the CDR3 is TGTGCCAGCAGCTTAGAGGGCGGGGGGTCAGGTGAGCAGTTCTTC. Its protein is CASSLEGGGSGEQFF.

This sequence joins TRBV2 and TRBJ1-6; D unclear. Germline CDR1 and CDR2: SNHLY and FYNNEI. Trimming left V 3 bases short and J 0 bases short, with 6 bases between. This CDR3 has 15 residues. CDR3 coding DNA: TGTGCCAGCAGTGACACGAGCTCCTATAATTCACCCCTCCACTTT. Translated, it gives CASSDTSSYNSPLHF.

The sample holds a few counts of this clonotype. The J gene is TRBJ2-7, the V gene TRBV7-2; 8 positions match TRBD2. The CDR3 length is 14 residues. Germline V gene lookup returns CDR1 SGHTA and CDR2 FQGNSA. J gave up 4 bases and V 5 bases, and 7 bases lay outside the gene matches. The CDR3 bases are TGTGCCAGCAGCAGGCGGGGGGCTTCTTACGAGCAGTACTTC. Amino acid sequence: CASSRRGASYEQYF. Full variable domain (outside the CDR3, taken from reference TRBV7-2 and TRBJ2-7): GAGVSQSPSNKVTEKGKDVELRCDPISGHTALYWYRQSLGQGLEFLIYFQGNSAPDKSGLPSDRFSAERTGGSVSTLTIQRTQQEDSAVYLCASSRRGASYEQYFGPGTRLTVT.

This clonotype was seen ten or more times. CDR3 sequence (DNA): TGTGCCAGCAGCTTAGCGCGGCTAGCGGAGAACACCGGGGAGCTGTTTTTT. Translated, it gives CASSLARLAENTGELFF. The J gene is TRBJ2-2, the V gene TRBV7-8, with TRBD2 matching 7 bases. This CDR3 spans 17 amino acids. From germline, CDR1 is SGHVS and CDR2 FQNEAQ. Germline trimming cut 0 bases from V and 1 base from J; bases unmatched to any gene: 5.

This clonotype appeared a few times. The chain uses TRBV27 and TRBJ2-3; D might be TRBD2 (6 bases). Trimming shortened V by 10 bases and J by 9 bases, and 26 bases separated the two germline ends. The CDR3 loop spans 15 amino acids. The V gene's germline CDR1 is MNHEY and CDR2 SMNVEV (reference sequence). This CDR3 reads CATSGWGLPQRTQYF. The CDR3 DNA follows: TGTGCCACCTCGGGGTGGGGACTCCCACAACGCACGCAGTATTTT.

In its sample, this clonotype was seen many times. The chain uses TRBV6-1 and TRBJ1-5, with D unclear. The CDR3 runs to 13 residues. Germline V gives CDR1 MNHNS, CDR2 SASEGT. The V end lost 6 bases, the J end lost 4 bases, and 10 bases lay between the germline ends. The DNA of the CDR3 is TGTGCCAGCAGGGAAAGTACGAATCAGCCCCAGCATTTT. Its protein is CASRESTNQPQHF.

The sample holds many counts of this clonotype. The chain joins TRBV6-1 to TRBJ2-7, with D tentatively TRBD1 (6 bases). Germline assignment: CDR1 MNHNS and CDR2 SASEGT. V was clipped by 8 bases and J by 1 base, with 15 bases between them. The CDR3 is 14 amino acids. Here the CDR3 DNA reads TGTGCCAGCTTGATGGACAGCCAATCCTACGAGCAGTACTTC. It is translated as CASLMDSQSYEQYF.

This clonotype has a count of ten or more. The chain has TRBV5-6 and TRBJ2-7; D might be TRBD1 or TRBD2, each matching 5 bases. V lost 2 bases and J lost 7, with 10 bases in between. Germline V CDR1 and CDR2: SGHDT, YYEEEE. CDR3 size: 12 residues. The chain's CDR3 is CASSFQGGEQYF. The CDR3 DNA follows: TGTGCCAGCAGCTTCCAGGGCGGGGAGCAGTACTTC.

The rearrangement joins TRBV4-2 to TRBJ2-7; no reliable D call. This CDR3 is 13 amino acids long. V was pared by 4 bases and J by 6 bases, with 13 bases between. Germline values: CDR1 LGHNA, CDR2 YNFKEQ. CDR3 sequence (DNA): TGTGCCAGCAGCCCTGTGCCCCCCTGCGAGCAGTACTTC. Translating gives CASSPVPPCEQYF.

This clonotype was found many times. The chain links TRBV28 to TRBJ1-1; possible D gene TRBD1, 6 bases. The CDR3 loop spans 14 amino acids. Per germline, CDR1 MDHEN and CDR2 SYDVKM. The V end was cut by 10 bases, the J end by 5 bases, with 20 bases between. CDR3 residues: CATQTGASGTEAFF. The CDR3 DNA follows: TGTGCCACCCAGACAGGCGCAAGCGGGACTGAAGCTTTCTTT.

This clonotype was detected many times. The chain joins TRBV7-2 to TRBJ2-5; perhaps TRBD1 as D (6 bases). Germline CDR1 and CDR2: SGHTA and FQGNSA. The germline V and J ends were trimmed by 0 bases and 2 bases, with 10 bases remaining between them. The CDR3 is 15 amino acids. The CDR3 protein is CASSLADRSQETQYF. The CDR3 coding sequence is TGTGCCAGCAGCTTAGCCGACAGGAGTCAAGAGACCCAGTACTTC.

This clonotype was counted ten times or more. The chain is built from TRBV5-1 and TRBJ2-7, with a weak D call TRBD2 (5 bases). V shed 4 bases and J shed 5 bases, with 7 bases lying between them. Germline lookup yields CDR1 SGHRS and CDR2 YFSETQ. The CDR3 sequence is 11 residues long. The CDR3 nucleotides are TGCGCCAGCAGCACGAGGGACGAGCAGTACTTC. Translated, it gives CASSTRDEQYF.

J is TRBJ2-7 and V is TRBV4-2; the match to TRBD1 covers 10 bases. The ends lost 2 bases at V and 4 bases at J; junction bases unmatched: 11. Looked up from germline, CDR1 is LGHNA and CDR2 is YNFKEQ. The CDR3 extends over 17 amino acids. CDR3 residues: CASSQSQAGTGEYEQYF. The DNA of the CDR3 is TGTGCCAGCAGCCAAAGCCAAGCCGGGACAGGGGAGTACGAGCAGTACTTC.

This clonotype was seen at least ten times. The chain recombines TRBV28 with TRBJ2-2, with a weak D call TRBD1 (6 bases). The CDR3 totals 17 residues. The germline V gene has CDR1 MDHEN and CDR2 SYDVKM. V dropped 3 bases and J dropped 1 base, with 15 bases sitting between them. CDR3 protein: CASSFTGPGMNTGELFF. In DNA form, the CDR3 reads TGTGCCAGCAGTTTTACAGGGCCCGGTATGAACACCGGGGAGCTGTTTTTT.

This clonotype was detected many times. The chain uses TRBV6-1 and TRBJ2-7; D might be TRBD1 or TRBD2, each matching 5 bases. The length of the CDR3 is 14 residues. CDR1 and CDR2 (germline): MNHNS, SASEGT. V gave up 5 bases and J gave up 3 bases, with 14 bases separating them. Written as DNA, the CDR3 is TGTGCCAGCAGTCTCCGGGACGGGAACTACGAGCAGTACTTC. As protein: CASSLRDGNYEQYF.

The sample holds many counts of this clonotype. The chain recombines TRBV28 with TRBJ1-5, with D possibly TRBD1 on 5 matching bases. V was cut by 11 bases and J by 0 bases, with 14 bases left in between. The CDR3 is made up of 14 amino acids. Germline loops: CDR1 MDHEN, CDR2 SYDVKM. CDR3 nucleotide sequence: TGTGCCTTGGGGGGGACCCATAGCAATCAGCCCCAGCATTTT. Protein sequence: CALGGTHSNQPQHF.

This clonotype was found a few times. V and J are TRBV7-9 and TRBJ2-5; D gene ambiguous. The CDR3 runs to 12 residues. In germline, CDR1 is SEHNR, CDR2 FQNEAQ (reference sequence). V was cut by 2 bases and J by 5 bases, with 6 bases left in between. CDR3 sequence reads: CASSLSLETQYF. CDR3 in DNA: TGTGCCAGCAGCTTAAGCTTGGAGACCCAGTACTTC. The variable domain in full, completed from reference TRBV7-9 and TRBJ2-5, reads DTGVSQNPRHKITKRGQNVTFRCDPISEHNRLYWYRQTLGQGPEFLTYFQNEAQLEKSRLLSDRFSAERPKGSFSTLEIQRTEQGDSAMYLCASSLSLETQYFGPGTRLLVL.

This clonotype was picked up many times. The chain uses TRBV27 and TRBJ1-1, with a possible D match to TRBD1 (6 bases). Trimming removed 3 bases at V and 4 bases at J, with 9 bases between. The CDR3 contains 13 residues. Germline CDR1 MNHEY, CDR2 SMNVEV (reference sequence). The CDR3 region is CASSFGGPTEAFF. The CDR3 DNA reads TGTGCCAGCAGTTTCGGGGGGCCCACTGAAGCTTTCTTT.

This clonotype was counted many times. The J gene is TRBJ2-7, the V gene TRBV11-2, with 8 bases that match TRBD2. The germline CDR1 and CDR2 sequences are SGHAT and FQNNGV. With V trimmed by 6 bases and J by 5 bases, 12 bases remained unmatched. There are 15 residues in the CDR3. In DNA, the CDR3 is TGTGCCAGCAGACCAGGGACCGCGGGGGGCCACGAGCAGTACTTC. Its protein product is CASRPGTAGGHEQYF.

This clonotype was seen a few times. The chain couples TRBV3-1 to TRBJ2-7; 8 nucleotides line up with TRBD1. V shed 5 bases, J shed 5 bases, and the junction held 5 bases outside the gene matches. There are 13 residues in the CDR3. Germline loops: CDR1 LGHDT, CDR2 YNNKEL (reference sequence). This chain's CDR3 is CASSAWTGNEQYF. Here the CDR3 DNA reads TGTGCCAGCAGCGCCTGGACAGGGAACGAGCAGTACTTC.

The chain links TRBV28 to TRBJ2-6, with D possibly matching TRBD1 (5 bases). Trimming removed 6 bases from V and 4 bases from J, with 16 bases in between. The CDR3 is 16 amino acids. From germline, CDR1 is MDHEN and CDR2 SYDVKM. The CDR3 region has the DNA TGTGCCAGCAGAACCCCGCAGGGTGGAGGGGCCAACGTCCTGACTTTC. It is translated as CASRTPQGGGANVLTF.

This clonotype was recorded at least ten times. The V call is TRBV6-1, the J call TRBJ1-3; D possibly corresponds to TRBD1 (6 bases). The CDR3 contains 17 residues. Germline CDR1 reads MNHNS; CDR2 reads SASEGT. With 5 bases removed from V and 0 bases from J, the gap between germline ends came to 17 bases. The CDR3 DNA sequence: TGTGCCAGCAGTCCACGGGCGGGGGCCGGCTCTGGAAACACCATATATTTT. This sequence encodes CASSPRAGAGSGNTIYF.

At least ten counts were recorded for this clonotype. The rearrangement joins TRBV12-3 or TRBV12-4 to TRBJ2-2; TRBD1 agrees at 10 bases. The V gene end was trimmed by 5 bases and the J gene end by 5 bases; junction bases not matched to a gene: 5. This CDR3 region has 15 residues. The CDR3 nucleotides read TGTGCCAGCAGTCCTGGGACAGGGGAAACCGGGGAGCTGTTTTTT. Amino acids: CASSPGTGETGELFF.

This clonotype was seen a few times. The rearrangement links TRBV19 to TRBJ2-7; D uncertain. Germline lookup yields CDR1 LNHDA and CDR2 SQIVND (reference sequence). The ends were cut back, 10 bases at V and 2 bases at J, with 15 bases in the middle. The CDR3 totals 13 residues. The CDR3 DNA follows: TGTGCCACCAAGGCAGTTTCGACCTACGAGCAGTACTTC. Translated, it gives CATKAVSTYEQYF.

This clonotype was counted many times. The V and J genes are TRBV20-1 and TRBJ1-6; D is uncertain. CDR1 is DFQATT and CDR2 is SNEGSKA in the germline V gene (reference sequence). The V end lost 0 bases, the J end lost 2 bases, and 17 bases lay between the germline ends. The length of the CDR3 is 18 residues. CDR3 residues: CSAREGRRGPTYNSPLHF. The CDR3, as DNA: TGCAGTGCTAGAGAGGGGAGGCGGGGTCCCACCTATAATTCACCCCTCCACTTT.

By share, this clonotype ranks as medium-sized (0.01 to 0.1%). The chain joins TRBV7-9 to TRBJ2-3, with a weak D call TRBD1 (5 bases). The CDR3 totals 14 residues. With 5 bases removed from V and 0 bases from J, the gap between germline ends came to 9 bases. The germline gives CDR1 SEHNR, CDR2 FQNEAQ (reference sequence). CDR3 coding DNA: TGTGCCAGCAGCCCTAGGGGCAGCACAGATACGCAGTATTTT. Its protein is CASSPRGSTDTQYF.

This clonotype was recorded many times. The chain carries TRBV11-2 and TRBJ2-1, with a tentative D call TRBD1 (6 bases). Trimming took off 4 bases at V and 12 bases at J, with 16 bases between the two ends. Germline CDR1 and CDR2: SGHAT and FQNNGV. This CDR3 is built from 13 residues. The CDR3 loop reads CASSSQQGNPQFF. CDR3 in DNA: TGTGCCAGCAGCTCTCAACAGGGAAATCCGCAGTTCTTC.